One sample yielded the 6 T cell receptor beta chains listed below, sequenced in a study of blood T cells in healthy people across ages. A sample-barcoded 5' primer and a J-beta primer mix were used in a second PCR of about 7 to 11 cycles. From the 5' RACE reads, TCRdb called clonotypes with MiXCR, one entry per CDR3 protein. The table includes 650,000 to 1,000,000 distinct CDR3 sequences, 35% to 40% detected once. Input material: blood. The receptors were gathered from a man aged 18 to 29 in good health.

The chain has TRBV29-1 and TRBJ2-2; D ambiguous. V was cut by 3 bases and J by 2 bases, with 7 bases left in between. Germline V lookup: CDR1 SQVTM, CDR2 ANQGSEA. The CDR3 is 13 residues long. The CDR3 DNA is TGCAGCGTTGACTCCTCTAACACCGGGGAGCTGTTTTTT. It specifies CSVDSSNTGELFF.

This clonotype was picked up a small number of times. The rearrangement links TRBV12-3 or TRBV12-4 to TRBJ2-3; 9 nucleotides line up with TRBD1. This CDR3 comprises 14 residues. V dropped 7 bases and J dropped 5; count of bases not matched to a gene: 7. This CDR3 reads CASTGTGILDTQYF. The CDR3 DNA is TGTGCCAGCACCGGGACAGGGATTCTAGATACGCAGTATTTT.

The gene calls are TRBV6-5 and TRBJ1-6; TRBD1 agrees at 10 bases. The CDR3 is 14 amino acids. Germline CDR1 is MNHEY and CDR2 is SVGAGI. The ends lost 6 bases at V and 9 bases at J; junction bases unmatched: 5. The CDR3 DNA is TGTGCCAGCAGGGGACAGGGGAACGGTTCACCCCTCCACTTT. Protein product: CASRGQGNGSPLHF.

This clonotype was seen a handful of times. The CDR3 loop reads CAWSVRLAGSEQFF. Written as DNA, the CDR3 is TGTGCCTGGAGTGTCAGGCTAGCGGGGTCTGAGCAGTTCTTC. This chain links TRBV30 with TRBJ2-1, with 9 nucleotides matching TRBD2. The CDR3 sequence is 14 residues long. CDR1 is GTSNPN, CDR2 SVGIG, per germline (reference sequence). Trimming took 0 bases from V and 9 from J; bases not matched to a gene: 6.

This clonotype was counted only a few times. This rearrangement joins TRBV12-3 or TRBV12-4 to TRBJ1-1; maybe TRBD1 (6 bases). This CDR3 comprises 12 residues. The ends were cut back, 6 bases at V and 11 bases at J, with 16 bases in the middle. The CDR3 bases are TGTGCCAGCAGACCCACCCCGGGGGCGGCTTTCTTT. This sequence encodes CASRPTPGAAFF.

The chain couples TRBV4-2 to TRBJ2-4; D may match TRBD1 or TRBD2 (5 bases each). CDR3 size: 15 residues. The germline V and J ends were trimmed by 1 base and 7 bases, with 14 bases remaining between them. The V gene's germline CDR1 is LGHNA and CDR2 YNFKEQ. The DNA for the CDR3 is TGTGCCAGCAGCCAAGCTCCTGGGGGAAGGAACATTCAGTACTTC. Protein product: CASSQAPGGRNIQYF.